This TCR beta chain was sequenced for a study of blood T cell repertoires in COVID-19. Generated by immunoSEQ multiplex PCR, the TCRdb table keeps only in-frame clones and is missing some. This table holds 45,000 to 50,000 clones, approximately 80% found once. This clone was found a few times. In germline, CDR1 is MGHRA, CDR2 YSYEKL. CDR3 length equals 13 residues. V trimming: 8 bases; J trimming: 7 bases; junction bases outside the gene matches: 9. This clonotype originated in a man between 65 and 85 years old with acute or convalescent COVID-19. This chain links TRBV4-1 with TRBJ1-2; 8 bases match TRBD1. Sequencing was done on a sample of peripheral blood. This CDR3 reads CASGTGQGSGYTF. In DNA form, the CDR3 reads TGCGCCAGCGGAACCGGACAGGGCTCTGGCTACACCTTC.